A selection of T cell receptor beta chains follows, all from one sample in a study of beta chain features in type 1 diabetes. The protocol was immunoSEQ multiplex PCR, while the TCRdb copy is restricted to in-frame clones and leaves out a portion. The table includes over 300,000 clones, around 7.6% detected once. Sequenced input: central memory CD4+ T cells from blood. These receptors were obtained from a woman aged 18-29 years in good health. The CDR3 runs from the conserved cysteine through the conserved F or W. D genes are given only for firm matches. A row's size may be missing; if present it is once, few, many or a size class.

J gene | D gene | V gene | clone size | CDR3 DNA | CDR3 protein
TRBJ2-3 | TRBD2 | TRBV7-8 | . | TGTGCCAGCAGCCCTGGGACTAGCGGGGGGGATGTGACAGATACGCAGTATTTT | CASSPGTSGGDVTDTQYF
TRBJ1-1 | . | TRBV7-2 | . | TGTGCCAGCAGCTTGATCGGAGCTTTCTTT | CASSLIGAFF
TRBJ2-1 | TRBD2 | TRBV7-9 | many | TGTGCCAGCGTAAGCGGGAGAGGTGACAATGAGCAGTTCTTC | CASVSGRGDNEQFF
TRBJ1-5 | . | TRBV5-6 | few | TGTGCCAGCAGCCGTCGGGGATATAGCAATCAGCCCCAGCATTTT | CASSRRGYSNQPQHF
TRBJ1-2 | . | TRBV28 | . | TGTGCCAGCAGTTTAGACGTCTGGAGGGTTTATGGCTACACCTTC | CASSLDVWRVYGYTF
TRBJ1-2 | . | TRBV4-1 | few | TGCGCCAGCAGCCAAGATTCCTACTCGAATGGCTACACCTTC | CASSQDSYSNGYTF
TRBJ1-3 | . | TRBV15 | . | TGTGCCACCAGCAGAGATTTCCGGGGGGCTGGAAACACCATATATTTT | CATSRDFRGAGNTIYF
TRBJ2-7 | TRBD1 | TRBV5-6 | . | TGTGCCAGCAGCCCCGACAGGGGGCTTTCCTACGAGCAGTACTTC | CASSPDRGLSYEQYF
TRBJ2-3 | . | TRBV6-6 | . | TGTGCCAGCAGTTACGAATCAGATACGCAGTATTTT | CASSYESDTQYF
TRBJ2-1 | TRBD1 | TRBV19 | many | TGTGCCAGTACACGGACAGGGGATTACAATGAGCAGTTCTTC | CASTRTGDYNEQFF
TRBJ2-3 | TRBD1 | TRBV5-4 | many | TGTGCCAGCAGCCTGGACAGGGGAGATGGCACAGATACGCAGTATTTT | CASSLDRGDGTDTQYF
TRBJ2-3 | . | TRBV18 | . | TGTGCCAGCTCGTCAACAGATACGCAGTATTTT | CASSSTDTQYF
TRBJ2-2 | TRBD1 | TRBV7-2 | . | TGTGCCAGCAGCACCGGACAGGCCACCGGGGAGCTGTTTTTT | CASSTGQATGELFF
TRBJ2-3 | . | TRBV9 | . | TGTGCCAGCAGCGCACGGGAGTCGGTAGATACGCAGTATTTT | CASSARESVDTQYF
TRBJ2-5 | . | TRBV5-1 | few | TGTGCCAGCAGCCGGGACATTCTCCAAGAGACCCAGTACTTC | CASSRDILQETQYF
TRBJ2-7 | . | TRBV7-2 | . | TGTGCCAGCAGCTCGGACAGAAGCTCCTACGAGCAGTACTTC | CASSSDRSSYEQYF
TRBJ2-7 | TRBD2 | TRBV7-3 | . | TGTGCCAGCGGACTAGCGGGAGGATACGAGCAGTACTTC | CASGLAGGYEQYF
TRBJ1-1 | TRBD1 | TRBV6-6 | few | TGTGCCAGCAGACCAGGACAGGGGGCACGGAACACTGAAGCTTTCTTT | CASRPGQGARNTEAFF